This entry lists 23 T cell receptor beta chains sequenced from one sample in a study of cytomegalovirus exposure and HLA in healthy donors. This PCR relied on a set of 60 Vbeta primers and 13 Jbeta primers. Profiling relied on immunoSEQ multiplex PCR, and the TCRdb table lists in-frame clones only, not all of them. The sample records about 96,000 clones, roughly 79% being singletons. The sequencing sample was made of PBMCs. The source of these receptors is a female donor in good health and CMV-seropositive.

The chain links TRBV19 to TRBJ1-1; D gene unclear. V lost 3 bases and J lost 4, with 9 bases in between. From germline, CDR1 is LNHDA and CDR2 SQIVND (reference sequence). This CDR3 comprises 13 residues. The CDR3: CASSIWGVTEAFF. CDR3 DNA sequence: TGTGCCAGTAGTATTTGGGGAGTCACTGAAGCTTTCTTT.

V is TRBV2 and J is TRBJ2-3; TRBD2 matches 12 bases. The CDR3 sequence is 15 residues long. V shed 6 bases, J shed 3 bases, and the junction held 4 bases outside the gene matches. Per germline, CDR1 SNHLY and CDR2 FYNNEI. The CDR3 loop is CASRRLAGVTDTQYF. As DNA, the CDR3 is TGTGCCAGCAGGAGACTAGCGGGAGTGACAGATACGCAGTATTTT.

This chain uses TRBV4-3 with TRBJ1-1; unclear D gene. Trimming cost V 2 bases and J 1 base, with 11 bases left between them. The CDR3 length is 15 residues. Per germline, CDR1 LGHNA and CDR2 YSLEER. CDR3 bases: TGCGCCAGCAGCCAATCAGTGGAGGGGAACACTGAAGCTTTCTTT. Amino acids: CASSQSVEGNTEAFF.

By share of the sample, this clone is medium-sized. This chain links TRBV10-2 with TRBJ2-2, with 9 bases that match TRBD1. The CDR3 runs 16 residues. Trimming at V came to 3 bases and at J to 1 base, leaving 3 bases not matched to a gene. Germline lookup yields CDR1 WSHSY and CDR2 SAAADI. This chain's CDR3 is CASSDGTGRNTGELFF. The CDR3 DNA reads TGCGCCAGCAGTGATGGGACAGGGAGGAACACCGGGGAGCTGTTTTTT.

The chain joins TRBV25-1 to TRBJ2-3; TRBD2 aligns across 9 bases. This CDR3 has 16 amino acids. CDR1 is MGHDK, CDR2 SYGVNS, per germline. V shed 3 bases and J 6 bases; nucleotides not matched to a gene: 10. CDR3 residues: CASSERLAGSGDTQYF. The CDR3 coding sequence is TGTGCCAGCAGTGAGAGGCTAGCGGGATCGGGGGATACGCAGTATTTT.

This clone has just a few counts. This chain connects TRBV7-9 to TRBJ2-3; D not resolved. Germline CDR1 and CDR2: SEHNR and FQNEAQ (reference sequence). V was clipped by 2 bases and J by 6 bases, with 9 bases between them. The CDR3 consists of 13 residues. CDR3 sequence (DNA): TGTGCCAGCAGCTTACCAGGTAGTGATACGCAGTATTTT. Encoded protein: CASSLPGSDTQYF.

This chain links TRBV4-3 with TRBJ2-4, with 7 bases fitting TRBD1. CDR3 length: 16 amino acids. V trimming: 4 bases; J trimming: 1 base; junction bases outside the gene matches: 7. The V gene's germline CDR1 is LGHNA and CDR2 YSLEER. The CDR3 sequence is CASSPRQGPAKNIQYF. The CDR3 region has the DNA TGCGCCAGCAGCCCTAGACAGGGCCCGGCCAAAAACATTCAGTACTTC.

This clone has only one observation. The CDR3: CASTLSPQTGVYGYTF. Here the CDR3 DNA reads TGTGCCAGTACCCTAAGCCCCCAGACAGGGGTCTATGGCTACACCTTC. This sequence joins TRBV19 and TRBJ1-2, with 8 bases that match TRBD1. Trimming took 7 bases from V and 4 from J; bases not matched to a gene: 14. The CDR3 sequence is 16 residues long. Germline lookup yields CDR1 LNHDA and CDR2 SQIVND (reference sequence).

This clone was seen more than once but under ten times. V usage is TRBV14 and J usage is TRBJ1-1; TRBD1 might be the D (5 bases). CDR1 and CDR2 from the germline V gene are SGHDN and FVKESK. The CDR3 covers 13 residues. The V end lost 4 bases, the J end lost 7 bases, and 13 bases lay between the germline ends. The CDR3 region has the DNA TGTGCCAGCAGCCTCGCGGGGGTCGGTGAAGCTTTCTTT. It codes for CASSLAGVGEAFF.

This clone has more than one count but fewer than ten. The chain recombines TRBV6-5 with TRBJ2-7, with TRBD1 identical over 7 bases. This CDR3 is 12 amino acids long. Germline V gene sequence: CDR1 MNHEY, CDR2 SVGAGI. V gave up 8 bases and J gave up 4 bases; unmatched junction bases: 5. As DNA, the CDR3 is TGTGCCAGCCGACAGGGCCGGTACGAGCAGTACTTC. It translates to CASRQGRYEQYF.

The rearrangement joins TRBV2 to TRBJ2-2, with TRBD1 matching 7 bases. This CDR3 contains 15 residues. CDR1 SNHLY and CDR2 FYNNEI come from the germline V gene. V lost 7 bases to trimming and J lost 7 bases; unmatched junction nucleotides: 12. In DNA, the CDR3 is TGTGCCAGCAACCCAACAGGGGCAAGTGGCGGGGAGCTGTTTTTT. It codes for CASNPTGASGGELFF.

The chain combines TRBV4-2 with TRBJ2-1, with D tentatively TRBD2 (5 bases). The V and J ends lost 0 bases and 12 bases respectively, with 12 bases between them. In germline, CDR1 is LGHNA, CDR2 YNFKEQ. The CDR3 spans 13 residues. CDR3 sequence: CASSQDRSGRQFF. The CDR3 DNA reads TGTGCCAGCAGCCAAGATCGGAGCGGTCGGCAGTTCTTC.

This chain joins TRBV30 and TRBJ2-7, with TRBD1 identical over 7 bases. The CDR3 consists of 14 residues. J gave up 0 bases and V 2 bases, and 4 bases lay outside the gene matches. The V gene's germline CDR1 is GTSNPN and CDR2 SVGIG (reference sequence). CDR3 in amino acids: CAWSTGTVSYEQYF. CDR3 in DNA: TGTGCCTGGAGTACCGGGACAGTCTCCTACGAGCAGTACTTC.

This chain joins TRBV30 and TRBJ2-5, with TRBD2 matching over 7 bases. The germline V gene has CDR1 GTSNPN and CDR2 SVGIG (reference sequence). The CDR3 runs 13 residues. Germline trimming cut 2 bases from V and 7 bases from J; bases unmatched to any gene: 7. CDR3 bases: TGTGCCTGGAGTTCCGGCGGGGGAGGGACCCAGTACTTC. This encodes CAWSSGGGGTQYF.

V is TRBV15 and J is TRBJ2-4, with a possible D match to TRBD2 (6 bases). Germline-derived CDR1 and CDR2 are LNHNV and YYDKDF (reference sequence). The V and J ends lost 1 base and 0 bases respectively, with 10 bases between them. CDR3 length equals 16 residues. CDR3 DNA sequence: TGTGCCACCAGCAGAGCGAGCGGGCTAGCCAAAAACATTCAGTACTTC. As protein: CATSRASGLAKNIQYF. Complete variable domain (other parts from reference TRBV15 and TRBJ2-4): DAMVIQNPRYQVTQFGKPVTLSCSQTLNHNVMYWYQQKSSQAPKLLFHYYDKDFNNEADTPDNFQSRRPNTSFCFLDIRSPGLGDTAMYLCATSRASGLAKNIQYFGAGTRLSVL.

CDR3 protein: CASSFRRASEDTQYF. The DNA for the CDR3 is TGCGCCAGCAGCTTCAGGCGTGCGTCCGAGGATACGCAGTATTTT. The chain has TRBV5-1 and TRBJ2-3; no clear D gene. V gave up 2 bases and J gave up 6 bases, with 16 bases separating them. Germline assignment: CDR1 SGHRS and CDR2 YFSETQ. The CDR3 covers 15 residues.

CDR3 region: CASSPPGAYNEQFF. In DNA form, the CDR3 reads TGTGCCAGCAGCCCCCCGGGGGCCTACAATGAGCAGTTCTTC. The chain uses TRBV9 and TRBJ2-1; weak D call: TRBD2 (6 bases). CDR1 is SGDLS, CDR2 YYNGEE, per germline. V lost 4 bases and J lost 2, with 10 bases in between. The CDR3 has 14 residues.

The genes are TRBV28 and TRBJ1-1; TRBD1 is a possible D gene (5 bases). The ends were cut back, 6 bases at V and 5 bases at J, with 19 bases in the middle. Germline lookup yields CDR1 MDHEN and CDR2 SYDVKM. The CDR3 is 15 amino acids. CDR3 DNA: TGTGCCAGCAGCCCAAGTAAAGGGGCGCGGACTGAAGCTTTCTTT. Amino acid sequence: CASSPSKGARTEAFF. Full variable domain (missing parts from reference TRBV28 and TRBJ1-1): DVKVTQSSRYLVKRTGEKVFLECVQDMDHENMFWYRQDPGLGLRLIYFSYDVKMKEKGDIPEGYSVSREKKERFSLILESASTNQTSMYLCASSPSKGARTEAFFGQGTRLTVV.

V gene TRBV5-6 combines with J gene TRBJ2-2; D is possibly TRBD1 (5 bases). Germline CDR1 SGHDT, CDR2 YYEEEE. The V and J ends lost 0 bases and 2 bases respectively, with 8 bases between them. The CDR3 totals 15 residues. The CDR3 loop is CASSLVQGNTGELFF. CDR3 DNA: TGTGCCAGCAGCTTGGTTCAGGGCAACACCGGGGAGCTGTTTTTT.

J is TRBJ1-5 and V is TRBV2; D gene ambiguous. V lost 5 bases, J lost 2 bases, and 10 bases lay in between. Germline values: CDR1 SNHLY, CDR2 FYNNEI. There are 14 residues in the CDR3. This CDR3 reads CASSQQNGNQPQHF. The CDR3 nucleotides are TGTGCCAGCAGTCAACAGAATGGCAATCAGCCCCAGCATTTT.

The chain joins TRBV11-2 to TRBJ2-7; D is undetermined. V was cut by 7 bases and J by 2 bases, with 12 bases left in between. There are 13 residues in the CDR3. CDR1 and CDR2 from the germline V gene are SGHAT and FQNNGV. CDR3 loop: CASNDGGTYEQYF. For the CDR3, the DNA is TGTGCCAGCAACGACGGCGGAACCTACGAGCAGTACTTC.

The sample holds one count of this clone. The chain links TRBV7-2 to TRBJ1-2; 12 nucleotides match TRBD1. J gave up 2 bases and V 5 bases, and 6 bases lay outside the gene matches. The CDR3 spans 16 residues. Germline V lookup: CDR1 SGHTA, CDR2 FQGNSA. CDR3 in amino acids: CASSPSGTGGNYGYTF. Here the CDR3 DNA reads TGTGCCAGCAGCCCGTCCGGGACAGGGGGCAACTATGGCTACACCTTC.

This clone has a single count. The V call is TRBV6-4, the J call TRBJ1-1, with TRBD1 as a possible D gene (6 bases). Germline lookup yields CDR1 MRHNA and CDR2 SNTAGT. The CDR3 is 11 amino acids. With 7 bases removed from V and 5 bases from J, the gap between germline ends came to 8 bases. CDR3 residues: CASNTGTEAFF. The CDR3 nucleotides read TGTGCCAGCAACACAGGGACTGAAGCTTTCTTT.